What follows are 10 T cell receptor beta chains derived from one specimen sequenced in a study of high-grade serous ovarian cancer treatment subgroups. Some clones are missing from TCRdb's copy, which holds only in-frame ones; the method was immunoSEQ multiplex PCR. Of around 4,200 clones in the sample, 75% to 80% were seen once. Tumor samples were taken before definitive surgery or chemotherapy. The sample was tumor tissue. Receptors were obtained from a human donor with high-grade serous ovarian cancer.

The CDR3 nucleotides read TGTGCCAGCAGTGACTCCGCTAGGTACAATGAGCAGTTCTTC. Its protein is CASSDSARYNEQFF. The chain combines TRBV25-1 with TRBJ2-1; no definite D call. The V end lost 3 bases, the J end lost 4 bases, and 10 bases lay between the germline ends. CDR3 length: 14 amino acids. Germline lookup yields CDR1 MGHDK and CDR2 SYGVNS.

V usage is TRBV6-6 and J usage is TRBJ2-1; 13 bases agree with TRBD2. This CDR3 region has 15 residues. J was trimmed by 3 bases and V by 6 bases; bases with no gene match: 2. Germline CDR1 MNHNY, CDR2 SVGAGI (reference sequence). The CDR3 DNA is TGTGCCAGCAGCTGGACTAGCGGGGGCTACAATGAGCAGTTCTTC. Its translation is CASSWTSGGYNEQFF.

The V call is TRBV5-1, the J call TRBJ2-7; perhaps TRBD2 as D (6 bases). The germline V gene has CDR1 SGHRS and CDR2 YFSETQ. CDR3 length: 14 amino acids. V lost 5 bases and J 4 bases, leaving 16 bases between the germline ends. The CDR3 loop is CASRPFSGGYEQYF. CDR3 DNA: TGCGCCAGCAGGCCCTTTAGTGGGGGGTACGAGCAGTACTTC.

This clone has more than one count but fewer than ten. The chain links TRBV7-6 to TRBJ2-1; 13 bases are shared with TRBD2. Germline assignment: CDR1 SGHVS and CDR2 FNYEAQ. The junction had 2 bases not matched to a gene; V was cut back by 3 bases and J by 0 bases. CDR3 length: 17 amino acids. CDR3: CASSLGLAGTSYNEQFF. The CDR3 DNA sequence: TGTGCCAGCAGCTTGGGACTAGCGGGAACCTCCTACAATGAGCAGTTCTTC.

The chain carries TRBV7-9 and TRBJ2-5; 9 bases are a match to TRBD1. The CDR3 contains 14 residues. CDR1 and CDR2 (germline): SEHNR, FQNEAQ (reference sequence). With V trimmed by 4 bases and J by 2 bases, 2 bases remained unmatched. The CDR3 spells CASSSDRGQETQYF. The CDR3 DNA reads TGTGCCAGCAGCTCAGACAGGGGGCAAGAGACCCAGTACTTC.

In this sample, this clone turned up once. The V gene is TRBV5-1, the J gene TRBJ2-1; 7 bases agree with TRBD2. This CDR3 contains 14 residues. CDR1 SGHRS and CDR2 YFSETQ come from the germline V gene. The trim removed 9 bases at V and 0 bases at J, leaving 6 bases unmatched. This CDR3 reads CAILAEHSYNEQFF. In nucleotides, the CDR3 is TGCGCCATTCTAGCGGAACACTCCTACAATGAGCAGTTCTTC.

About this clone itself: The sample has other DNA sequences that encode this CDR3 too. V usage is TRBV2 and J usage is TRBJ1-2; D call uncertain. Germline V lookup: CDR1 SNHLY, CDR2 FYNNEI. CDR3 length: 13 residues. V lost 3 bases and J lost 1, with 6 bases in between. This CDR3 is CASSEEGNYGYTF. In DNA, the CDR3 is TGTGCCAGCAGTGAGGAAGGTAACTATGGCTACACCTTC.

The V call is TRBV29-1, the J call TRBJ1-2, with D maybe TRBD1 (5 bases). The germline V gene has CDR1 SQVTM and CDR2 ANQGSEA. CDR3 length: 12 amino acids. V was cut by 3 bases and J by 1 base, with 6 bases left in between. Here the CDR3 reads CSVDGGNYGYTF. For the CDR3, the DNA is TGCAGCGTTGATGGGGGTAACTATGGCTACACCTTC. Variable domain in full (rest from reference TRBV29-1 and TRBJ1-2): SAVISQKPSRDICQRGTSLTIQCQVDSQVTMMFWYRQQPGQSLTLIATANQGSEATYESGFVIDKFPISRPNLTFSTLTVSNMSPEDSSIYLCSVDGGNYGYTFGSGTRLTVV.

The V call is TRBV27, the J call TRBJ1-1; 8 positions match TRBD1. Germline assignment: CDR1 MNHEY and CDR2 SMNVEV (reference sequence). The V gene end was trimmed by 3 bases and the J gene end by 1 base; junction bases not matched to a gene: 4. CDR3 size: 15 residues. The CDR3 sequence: CASSLTGAPNTEAFF. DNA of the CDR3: TGTGCCAGCAGTTTGACAGGGGCTCCGAACACTGAAGCTTTCTTT.

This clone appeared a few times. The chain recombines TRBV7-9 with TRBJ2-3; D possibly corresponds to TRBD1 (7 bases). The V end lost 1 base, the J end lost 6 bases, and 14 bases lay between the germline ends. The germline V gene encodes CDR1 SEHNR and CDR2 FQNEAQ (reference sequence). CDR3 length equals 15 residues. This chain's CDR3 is CASSLVQGRWDTQYF. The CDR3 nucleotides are TGTGCCAGCAGCTTAGTACAGGGGAGGTGGGATACGCAGTATTTT.